The sequence of this TCR beta chain was determined in a study of T cells in Graves' hyperthyroidism and ophthalmopathy. Study-level information: Upon initial diagnosis and before any treatment, peripheral blood was collected.

V was clipped by 3 bases and J by 3 bases, with 8 bases between them. The length of the CDR3 is 12 residues. The germline V gene has CDR1 DFQATT and CDR2 SNEGSKA (reference sequence). This clonotype appeared many times. Its matching antigen is unknown. Study-wide results and caveats: Stable hyperthyroidism and ophthalmopathy were separated using 13 V-J signatures. Appearing also in blood were most of the thyroid clonotypes expanded above 0.001.

Ophthalmopathy cases scored 3 or more on the Clinical Activity Score and 4 or more on NOSPECS grade, with duration below 3 months. There were TCR beta CDR3 regions amplified from RNA transcripts. The TCR CDR3 first-round RT-PCR relied on the HTBI primer set. MiXCR, run by TCRdb on the multiplex PCR reads, gives a single entry per CDR3 protein. The sample lists over 400,000 distinct CDR3 sequences, 14% to 15% occurring once. The sequencing input was blood. This chain uses TRBV20-1 with TRBJ2-5; D uncertain. The TCR sequence derives from a man aged 18 to 35 with Graves' ophthalmopathy. Here the CDR3 DNA reads TGCAGTGCTAGTGTGGCAGAAGAGACCCAGTACTTC. It is translated as CSASVAEETQYF.